These T cell receptor beta chains were read from a single sample in a study of blood T cell repertoires in COVID-19. The data were produced by immunoSEQ multiplex PCR, yet TCRdb's version contains in-frame clones alone and is incomplete. The table lists over 200,000 clones, approximately 90% of them singletons. The sequencing sample was made of PBMCs or T cells enriched from blood (not recorded which). Receptors originate from a man in his late teens or twenties who had recovered from COVID-19. The CDR3 runs from the conserved cysteine through the conserved F or W. Fields, in order: D gene, V gene, clone size, J gene, CDR3 protein, CDR3 DNA. A D gene is named only where the DNA matches it firmly. For some rows the clone size is stated as once, few or many, or as a class when expanded; others skip it.

TRBD2	TRBV10-1	-	TRBJ2-3	CASSESSSGGLADTQYF	TGCGCCAGCAGTGAGTCTTCCTCGGGAGGGCTGGCAGATACGCAGTATTTT
TRBD1	TRBV4-1	-	TRBJ1-5	CASSQDRTGGEPQHF	TGCGCCAGCAGCCAAGATAGGACAGGGGGGGAACCCCAGCATTTT
TRBD1	TRBV19	-	TRBJ2-1	CASSIVGTGIDEQFF	TGTGCCAGTAGTATAGTTGGGACAGGAATCGATGAGCAGTTCTTC
TRBD2	TRBV3-1/TRBV3-2	-	TRBJ2-5	CASSLRGLARAQYF	TGTGCCAGCAGCCTAAGGGGACTAGCCCGGGCCCAGTACTTC
-	TRBV27	-	TRBJ2-1	CASSVQGGSYNEQFF	TGTGCCAGCAGTGTACAGGGGGGGTCCTACAATGAGCAGTTCTTC
TRBD1	TRBV27	few	TRBJ1-1	CASSLIPTGELRRNTEAFF	TGTGCCAGCAGTTTAATTCCCACAGGGGAATTGAGGAGGAACACTGAAGCTTTCTTT
TRBD1	TRBV7-9	-	TRBJ1-1	CASSGPRTGNTEAFF	TGTGCCAGCAGCGGACCGAGGACAGGGAACACTGAAGCTTTCTTT
TRBD1	TRBV11-2	-	TRBJ2-1	CATTGVSYNEQFF	TGTGCCACCACAGGGGTATCCTACAATGAGCAGTTCTTC
-	TRBV19	-	TRBJ2-7	CASSSPGETYEQYF	TGTGCCAGTAGTTCCCCAGGGGAAACCTACGAGCAGTACTTC
TRBD1	TRBV6-5	-	TRBJ1-2	CASSYRTGDHGYTF	TGTGCCAGCAGTTACAGAACAGGGGACCATGGCTACACCTTC
TRBD2	TRBV27	-	TRBJ2-2	CASSRLAGGITGELFF	TGTGCCAGCAGTAGACTAGCGGGAGGGATCACCGGGGAGCTGTTTTTT
TRBD1	TRBV6-4	once	TRBJ1-1	CASSDAGQGGENTEAFF	TGTGCCAGCAGTGACGCCGGACAGGGGGGAGAGAACACTGAAGCTTTCTTT
TRBD2	TRBV19	-	TRBJ2-5	CASSMGREGETQYF	TGTGCCAGTAGTATGGGCAGGGAGGGAGAGACCCAGTACTTC
TRBD2	TRBV4-2	-	TRBJ2-4	CASSQGGSGGPLAKNIQYF	TGTGCCAGCAGCCAAGGGGGCAGCGGGGGACCGCTAGCCAAAAACATTCAGTACTTC
-	TRBV24-1	-	TRBJ2-2	CATSKEADGGELFF	TGTGCCACCAGTAAAGAGGCCGACGGCGGGGAGCTGTTTTTT
TRBD2	TRBV10-1	-	TRBJ2-3	CASSLAGRDTQYF	TGCGCCAGCAGCCTAGCGGGAAGAGATACGCAGTATTTT
TRBD1	TRBV18	-	TRBJ1-5	CASSLGTGNQPQHF	TGTGCCAGCTCACTGGGGACAGGCAATCAGCCCCAGCATTTT
TRBD1	TRBV28	-	TRBJ1-4	CASSLMDRIKPTNEKLFF	TGTGCCAGCAGTCTTATGGACAGGATAAAACCAACTAATGAAAAACTGTTTTTT
-	TRBV2	once	TRBJ1-2	CASSQGNYGYTF	TGTGCCAGCAGTCAGGGGAACTATGGCTACACCTTC
TRBD1	TRBV19	-	TRBJ2-7	CASGLDRGYEQYF	TGTGCCAGTGGTTTGGACAGGGGCTACGAGCAGTACTTC
TRBD2	TRBV6-4	-	TRBJ2-1	CASSDSELAGVNEQFF	TGTGCCAGCAGTGACTCCGAACTAGCGGGAGTGAATGAGCAGTTCTTC
TRBD2	TRBV4-2	few	TRBJ2-7	CASSQERAGPYEQYF	TGTGCCAGCAGCCAAGAGAGAGCGGGACCCTACGAGCAGTACTTC
-	TRBV24-1	-	TRBJ1-2	CATSDWSESGGYTF	TGTGCCACCAGTGATTGGAGTGAAAGTGGGGGCTACACCTTC
-	TRBV3-1/TRBV3-2	-	TRBJ1-5	CASSQDPAAGQPQHF	TGTGCCAGCAGCCAAGATCCGGCGGCGGGTCAGCCCCAGCATTTT
TRBD1	TRBV2	-	TRBJ1-5	CASSGRDRAQPQHF	TGTGCCAGCAGCGGCCGGGACAGGGCGCAGCCCCAGCATTTT
-	TRBV7-3	-	TRBJ2-5	CASIGQGGETQYF	TGTGCCAGCATAGGGCAGGGCGGAGAGACCCAGTACTTC
-	TRBV3-1/TRBV3-2	-	TRBJ1-2	CASSQDNRVGRGYTF	TGTGCCAGCAGCCAAGATAACAGGGTAGGTCGTGGCTACACCTTC
TRBD2	TRBV11-3	once	TRBJ2-1	CASSLLAGGPHNEQFF	TGTGCCAGCAGCTTACTAGCGGGGGGGCCGCACAATGAGCAGTTCTTC
-	TRBV7-3	-	TRBJ2-3	CASSLSSRADTQYF	TGTGCCAGCAGCTTATCTTCTCGAGCAGATACGCAGTATTTT
TRBD1	TRBV5-4	few	TRBJ1-2	CASSLPGGRTNYGYTF	TGTGCCAGCAGCTTGCCAGGGGGTAGAACTAACTATGGCTACACCTTC
TRBD2	TRBV4-1	-	TRBJ2-1	CASSQEYSGGWHNEQFF	TGCGCCAGCAGCCAAGAGTATTCGGGGGGGTGGCACAATGAGCAGTTCTTC
-	TRBV6-4	few	TRBJ2-6	CASSDSTGANVLTF	TGTGCCAGCAGTGACTCTACTGGGGCCAACGTCCTGACTTTC
TRBD2	TRBV11-3	-	TRBJ2-1	CASGAGGPNEQFF	TGTGCCAGCGGGGCGGGAGGGCCGAATGAGCAGTTCTTC
-	TRBV5-1	-	TRBJ2-6	CASSMRLATSGANVLTF	TGCGCCAGCAGCATGAGACTTGCGACCTCTGGGGCCAACGTCCTGACTTTC
TRBD1	TRBV6-1	-	TRBJ1-4	CASSDNRQGNEKLFF	TGTGCCAGCAGTGATAATAGACAGGGAAATGAAAAACTGTTTTTT
-	TRBV7-9	-	TRBJ2-3	CASSLLQGSDTQYF	TGTGCCAGCAGCTTATTACAGGGTTCAGATACGCAGTATTTT
-	TRBV3-1/TRBV3-2	-	TRBJ1-1	CASSSHQGLAEAFF	TGTGCCAGCAGCTCCCACCAGGGCTTGGCTGAAGCTTTCTTT
-	TRBV28	-	TRBJ2-5	CASSKNPGLTQYF	TGTGCCAGCAGTAAAAACCCCGGTTTGACCCAGTACTTC
TRBD1	TRBV15	-	TRBJ1-1	CATSSPRDRRLNTEAFF	TGTGCCACCAGCAGCCCTAGGGACAGGCGTTTAAACACTGAAGCTTTCTTT
-	TRBV27	-	TRBJ1-2	CASSLSGQTTNYGYTF	TGTGCCAGCAGTTTATCCGGACAGACGACTAACTATGGCTACACCTTC
-	TRBV2	-	TRBJ1-6	CASSEVRRALHF	TGTGCCAGCAGTGAAGTCCGGAGGGCCCTCCACTTT
-	TRBV18	-	TRBJ2-2	CASSPAGGGELFF	TGTGCCAGCTCACCAGCAGGTGGCGGGGAGCTGTTTTTT
-	TRBV7-8	-	TRBJ1-1	CASSFTGEAFF	TGTGCCAGCAGCTTCACCGGGGAAGCTTTCTTT
-	TRBV7-9	-	TRBJ2-7	CASSLNSGEQYF	TGTGCCAGCAGCTTAAACTCTGGTGAGCAGTACTTC
TRBD2	TRBV5-8	-	TRBJ2-5	CASSLGVSGGPGGETQYF	TGTGCCAGCAGCTTGGGGGTTAGCGGGGGCCCCGGAGGAGAGACCCAGTACTTC
TRBD1	TRBV30	-	TRBJ1-5	CAWSEPDRLSNQPQHF	TGTGCCTGGAGTGAACCGGACAGGTTAAGCAATCAGCCCCAGCATTTT
TRBD1	TRBV30	-	TRBJ1-5	CAWSVRQGDPRNQPQHF	TGTGCCTGGAGCGTACGACAGGGGGACCCTCGCAATCAGCCCCAGCATTTT
TRBD2	TRBV4-1	-	TRBJ2-1	CASSQASLGLAQYNEQFF	TGCGCCAGCAGCCAAGCGTCACTCGGACTAGCGCAATACAATGAGCAGTTCTTC
TRBD1	TRBV7-9	-	TRBJ1-4	CASSLRGLREKLFF	TGTGCCAGCAGCTTGAGGGGGCTGAGAGAAAAACTGTTTTTT
-	TRBV1	-	TRBJ2-5	CTSSQSTPGTGGQETQYF	TGCACCAGCAGCCAATCCACCCCCGGGACAGGGGGTCAAGAGACCCAGTACTTC
-	TRBV9	-	TRBJ2-1	CASSVEVASNEQFF	TGTGCCAGCAGCGTAGAGGTAGCCTCCAATGAGCAGTTCTTC
-	TRBV28	-	TRBJ1-2	CASSSATANYGYTF	TGTGCCAGCAGTTCGGCGACAGCTAACTATGGCTACACCTTC
-	TRBV6-5	-	TRBJ2-1	CASSYGTSRYNEQFF	TGTGCCAGCAGTTACGGCACTAGCAGGTACAATGAGCAGTTCTTC
-	TRBV7-2	-	TRBJ1-5	CASSLQEEQPQHF	TGTGCCAGCAGCTTACAGGAAGAGCAGCCCCAGCATTTT
TRBD1	TRBV5-8	-	TRBJ2-4	CASSFAGGMNIQYF	TGTGCCAGCAGCTTTGCAGGGGGCATGAACATTCAGTACTTC
-	TRBV21-1	-	TRBJ2-1	CASTQPDRVDLYEQFF	TGTGCCAGCACCCAACCTGACAGGGTTGATTTGTATGAGCAGTTCTTC
-	TRBV19	-	TRBJ2-1	CASSMGWGAREEQFF	TGTGCCAGTAGTATGGGTTGGGGTGCTCGGGAGGAGCAGTTCTTC
TRBD1	TRBV6-5	-	TRBJ2-7	CASSRPGQGSYEQYF	TGTGCCAGCAGCCGACCGGGACAGGGATCCTACGAGCAGTACTTC
-	TRBV2	-	TRBJ1-2	CASRGTGTYNYGYTF	TGTGCCAGCAGGGGGACCGGGACATATAACTATGGCTACACCTTC
-	TRBV5-1	-	TRBJ2-5	CASSFDSQETQYF	TGCGCCAGCAGCTTTGACAGTCAAGAGACCCAGTACTTC